The rows below give T cell receptor beta chains drawn from one sample of a study of blood T cell repertoires in COVID-19. Clones were read by immunoSEQ multiplex PCR, and TCRdb kept only the in-frame ones, dropping some. Of 250,000 to 350,000 clones listed, roughly nine tenths are singletons. Sequenced: peripheral blood. These receptor sequences come from a woman aged 45-60 years who had recovered from COVID-19. The CDR3 runs from the conserved cysteine through the conserved F or W. Fields, in order: CDR3 DNA, CDR3 protein, clone size, V gene, J gene, D gene. D genes are given only for firm matches. Rows give clone size only sometimes, using once, few, many, or a class for an expanded clone.

TGTGCCAGCAGCCAAGATCGGGGACAGCTACCAATCTATGGCTACACCTTC,CASSQDRGQLPIYGYTF,-,TRBV4-2,TRBJ1-2,TRBD1
TGTGCCAGTAGTATAGATCGGCGGAGTTTGAACACTGAAGCTTTCTTT,CASSIDRRSLNTEAFF,few,TRBV19,TRBJ1-1,-
TGTGCCAGCAGTTCCTACACAGACTCTGGAAACACCATATATTTT,CASSSYTDSGNTIYF,-,TRBV28,TRBJ1-3,-
TGTGCCAGCAGCCAAACGCGACAGGGCTCCTACGAGCAGTACTTC,CASSQTRQGSYEQYF,-,TRBV3-1/TRBV3-2,TRBJ2-7,TRBD1
TGTGCCAGCAGCCATGTCCAGGGGGGCACCGACTACGAGCAGTACTTC,CASSHVQGGTDYEQYF,-,TRBV16,TRBJ2-7,-
TGTGCCAGCAGTTGGGCAGCATTCTCTGGGGCCAACGTCCTGACTTTC,CASSWAAFSGANVLTF,-,TRBV6-2/TRBV6-3,TRBJ2-6,-
TGTGCCAGCAGCCCACAAGAGGGAGGGGCTTACAATGAGCAGTTCTTC,CASSPQEGGAYNEQFF,-,TRBV7-3,TRBJ2-1,TRBD2
TGTGCCAGCAGCTTTTGGGACAGGACCTCCTACGAGCAGTACTTC,CASSFWDRTSYEQYF,-,TRBV7-9,TRBJ2-7,TRBD1
TGTGCCAGCAGCTTACGGGGGGCGGGAGCCTCTCCCTACACAGATACGCAGTATTTT,CASSLRGAGASPYTDTQYF,-,TRBV7-3,TRBJ2-3,-
TGTGCCAGCAGCCAATTCCGGGGGAGTATCAGCTACACCTTC,CASSQFRGSISYTF,-,TRBV11-2,TRBJ1-2,-
TGTGCCAGCAGCTTGATGGCTAGCTCTGGGGCCAACGTCCTGACTTTC,CASSLMASSGANVLTF,-,TRBV5-8,TRBJ2-6,-
TGTGCCAGCAGCGTAGACGGGAGGGCCGTCACAGATACGCAGTATTTT,CASSVDGRAVTDTQYF,-,TRBV9,TRBJ2-3,TRBD2
TGTGCCAGCAGTTATAGACAGGGGACCTATGGCTACACCTTC,CASSYRQGTYGYTF,-,TRBV6-5,TRBJ1-2,TRBD1
TGTGCCAGCAGCCCGACAGATACGCAGTATTTT,CASSPTDTQYF,-,TRBV2,TRBJ2-3,-
TGTGCCAGCAGCTCCCGCAGGGGAATTGTATTGGGCTACACCTTC,CASSSRRGIVLGYTF,-,TRBV14,TRBJ1-2,-
TGTGCCAGCAGGGACTACACAGATACGCAGTATTTT,CASRDYTDTQYF,once,TRBV28,TRBJ2-3,-
TGTGCCTGGAGCGTTCTGCGTGAGGGCTCCGAGCAGTACTTC,CAWSVLREGSEQYF,-,TRBV30,TRBJ2-7,-
TGTGCCACCTCCCCGGGACAAGCGGGGTTCCTTAAGGGCTACACCTTC,CATSPGQAGFLKGYTF,-,TRBV2,TRBJ1-2,-
TGTGCCACCAGCAGAGTGAGGGACAGGGGATTATCTGGGGCCAACGTCCTGACTTTC,CATSRVRDRGLSGANVLTF,-,TRBV15,TRBJ2-6,TRBD1
TGTGCCAGCAGACTATACTCTGGAAACACCATATATTTT,CASRLYSGNTIYF,-,TRBV3-1/TRBV3-2,TRBJ1-3,-
TGTGCCTGGATAGGCGGGAGTTCCTACAATGAGCAGTTCTTC,CAWIGGSSYNEQFF,-,TRBV30,TRBJ2-1,TRBD2
TGCAGCGTTGGGGACGGGGGAACCCAGCATTTT,CSVGDGGTQHF,-,TRBV29-1,TRBJ1-5,-
TGTGCCAGCAGCCTACGCGAGGGCTCCTACAATGAGCAGTTCTTC,CASSLREGSYNEQFF,-,TRBV7-2,TRBJ2-1,-
TGTGCCAGCAACCTTCTCGGGGGCACTGAAGCTTTCTTT,CASNLLGGTEAFF,-,TRBV5-6,TRBJ1-1,-
TGTGCCAGCCCCCGGGAAGACTACGAGCAGTACTTC,CASPREDYEQYF,-,TRBV21-1,TRBJ2-7,-
TGTGCCAGCTGTAAGACGGGACAGGGAGCGTTTGGCTATGGCTACACCTTC,CASCKTGQGAFGYGYTF,-,TRBV5-8,TRBJ1-2,TRBD1
TGTGCCACCGGACAGAGTAGCTCTGGGGCCAACGTCCTGACTTTC,CATGQSSSGANVLTF,-,TRBV19,TRBJ2-6,-
TGTGCCAGCAGTTACTCGACAGTCATGAACACTGAAGCTTTCTTT,CASSYSTVMNTEAFF,-,TRBV6-5,TRBJ1-1,-
TGTGCCAGCAGCCAAATCGGACAGGGACGCTCCTACGAGCAGTACTTC,CASSQIGQGRSYEQYF,-,TRBV6-2/TRBV6-3,TRBJ2-7,TRBD1
TGTGCCAGCAGCATATCCTCAGGGGGCCATGAGCAGTTCTTC,CASSISSGGHEQFF,-,TRBV7-2,TRBJ2-1,TRBD1
TGTGCCAGCAGTTTATTCCGGGGGTCGGTCAATGAGCAGTTCTTC,CASSLFRGSVNEQFF,-,TRBV27,TRBJ2-1,-
TGTGCCAGCAGCTCACCCTACTCCAGGGAAGTCTATGGCTACACCTTC,CASSSPYSREVYGYTF,-,TRBV7-2,TRBJ1-2,-
TGTGCCAGCAGTAGAAACCAGGGCGCCCTCAATCAGCCCCAGCATTTT,CASSRNQGALNQPQHF,-,TRBV6-2/TRBV6-3,TRBJ1-5,-
TGTGCCAGCAGCCAAGAGAGGGCAGGGGACTCCTACGAGCAGTACTTC,CASSQERAGDSYEQYF,few,TRBV4-2,TRBJ2-7,-
TGTGCCAGCAGACAATATACAGATACGCAGTATTTT,CASRQYTDTQYF,-,TRBV7-9,TRBJ2-3,-
TGTGCCTGGGAAACAGCCTACGAGCAGTACTTC,CAWETAYEQYF,-,TRBV30,TRBJ2-7,-
TGTGCCAGCAGCCAAAGTTGGGCGGGAAGCCGCTACGAGCAGTACTTC,CASSQSWAGSRYEQYF,-,TRBV3-1/TRBV3-2,TRBJ2-7,-
TGTGCCAGCAGCCTCGGGAGGAGGACTAATGAAAAACTGTTTTTT,CASSLGRRTNEKLFF,-,TRBV6-5,TRBJ1-4,-
TGTGCCTGGCGAGGGGGTAGATGGGGCGGCGAGCAGTACTTC,CAWRGGRWGGEQYF,-,TRBV30,TRBJ2-7,-
TGTGCCAGCAGCTTTCAGGGGACCAAGCAGTACTTC,CASSFQGTKQYF,-,TRBV7-6,TRBJ2-7,-